These 31 T cell receptor beta chains were all obtained from the same sample, sequenced in a study of blood T cell repertoires in COVID-19. The data were produced by immunoSEQ multiplex PCR, yet TCRdb's version contains in-frame clones alone and is incomplete. Among around 300,000 clones listed, more than 75% were seen once. Sequenced material: PBMCs or T cells enriched from blood (not recorded which). The receptors shown here come from a woman in her sixties in a cohort exposed to, infected with or recovered from COVID-19 (not recorded which).

CDR3 residues: CASSYSSGKLFF. The CDR3 bases are TGTGCCAGCAGTTACTCGAGCGGAAAACTGTTTTTT. The chain links TRBV6-5 to TRBJ1-4; D uncertain. V lost 0 bases and J lost 10, with 6 bases in between. The CDR3 runs 12 residues. CDR1 and CDR2 (germline): MNHEY, SVGAGI.

The chain employs TRBV9 and TRBJ1-3; possible D gene TRBD1, 6 bases. Between the trimmed V and J ends, which lost 0 bases and 0 bases, there was a span of 10 bases. Germline V CDR1 and CDR2: SGDLS, YYNGEE. The CDR3 has 16 residues. Written as DNA, the CDR3 is TGTGCCAGCAGCGTAGGCAGGGGACCCTCTGGAAACACCATATATTTT. Amino acids: CASSVGRGPSGNTIYF.

This sequence joins TRBV18 and TRBJ2-3, with D possibly matching TRBD1 (7 bases). Germline CDR1 reads KGHSH; CDR2 reads LQKENI. V lost 5 bases and J lost 3, with 18 bases in between. This CDR3 region has 16 residues. The CDR3 sequence: CASSSSEQGRTDTQYF. CDR3 nucleotides: TGTGCCAGCTCATCCTCGGAACAGGGGAGGACAGATACGCAGTATTTT.

The gene calls are TRBV5-4 and TRBJ1-3, with TRBD1 matching 7 bases. From germline, CDR1 is SGHNT and CDR2 YYREEE (reference sequence). Trimming at V came to 2 bases and at J to 4 bases, leaving 6 bases not matched to a gene. CDR3 size: 15 residues. CDR3 sequence reads: CASSFFSGQGNTIYF. Written as DNA, the CDR3 is TGTGCCAGCAGCTTCTTTTCGGGACAGGGAAACACCATATATTTT.

This chain connects TRBV27 to TRBJ2-1, with D maybe TRBD2 (6 bases). Trimming pared 5 bases from V and 1 base from J, leaving 12 bases between. The CDR3 is made up of 15 amino acids. Germline CDR1 and CDR2: MNHEY and SMNVEV (reference sequence). The CDR3 protein is CASSRYSGSYNEQFF. CDR3 nucleotide sequence: TGTGCCAGCAGTCGATATAGCGGATCCTACAATGAGCAGTTCTTC.

The genes are TRBV7-3 and TRBJ2-3; 8 nucleotides agree with TRBD2. This CDR3 has 15 residues. The germline V gene has CDR1 SGHTA and CDR2 FQGTGA. V was pared by 2 bases and J by 5 bases, with 6 bases of the junction left unmatched. The CDR3 is CASSLVAGRLDTQYF. The CDR3 DNA follows: TGTGCCAGCAGCTTAGTAGCGGGGAGATTAGATACGCAGTATTTT. Full variable domain (rest looked up from reference TRBV7-3 and TRBJ2-3): GAGVSQTPSNKVTEKGKYVELRCDPISGHTALYWYRQSLGQGPEFLIYFQGTGAADDSGLPNDRFFAVRPEGSVSTLKIQRTERGDSAVYLCASSLVAGRLDTQYFGPGTRLTVL.

The V call is TRBV5-5, the J call TRBJ1-6; 7 nucleotides agree with TRBD1. The CDR3 spans 19 residues. Germline V CDR1 and CDR2: SGHKS, YYEKEE (reference sequence). V dropped 0 bases and J dropped 4; count of bases not matched to a gene: 13. CDR3 sequence: CASSLAGNRGRPYNSPLHF. The CDR3 nucleotides are TGTGCCAGCAGCTTGGCCGGCAACAGGGGTCGCCCTTATAATTCACCCCTCCACTTT.

The chain carries TRBV3-1 (or the pseudogene TRBV3-2) and TRBJ1-5, with a possible D match to TRBD1 (5 bases). CDR3 length equals 14 residues. Germline CDR1 and CDR2: LGHDT and YNNKEL (reference sequence). V gave up 4 bases and J gave up 2 bases, with 9 bases separating them. The CDR3 DNA reads as TGTGCCAGCAGCCGGGGAGGGGGCAATCAGCCCCAGCATTTT. Its translation is CASSRGGGNQPQHF.

The chain couples TRBV5-1 to TRBJ2-7; 11 bases match TRBD1. Germline lookup yields CDR1 SGHRS and CDR2 YFSETQ. The CDR3 length is 14 residues. Germline trimming cut 0 bases from V and 6 bases from J; bases unmatched to any gene: 2. The CDR3 sequence: CASSLEGTGGEQYF. The CDR3 DNA is TGCGCCAGCAGCTTGGAAGGGACAGGGGGCGAGCAGTACTTC. Supplemented by reference TRBV5-1 and TRBJ2-7, the full variable domain reads KAGVTQTPRYLIKTRGQQVTLSCSPISGHRSVSWYQQTPGQGLQFLFEYFSETQRNKGNFPGRFSGRQFSNSRSEMNVSTLELGDSALYLCASSLEGTGGEQYFGPGTRLTVT.

The chain carries TRBV19 and TRBJ1-5; D possibly corresponds to TRBD1 (5 bases). CDR1 and CDR2 from the germline V gene are LNHDA and SQIVND (reference sequence). The CDR3 has 17 residues. Trimming left V 1 base short and J 0 bases short, with 13 bases between. Here the CDR3 reads CASSIGGGRYSNQPQHF. CDR3 in DNA: TGTGCCAGTAGTATAGGCGGGGGACGATATAGCAATCAGCCCCAGCATTTT.

This sequence joins TRBV10-2 and TRBJ1-5, with a weak D call TRBD1 (6 bases). The germline V and J ends were trimmed by 9 bases and 4 bases, with 13 bases remaining between them. This CDR3 contains 13 residues. Germline CDR1 and CDR2: WSHSY and SAAADI. The DNA for the CDR3 is TGCGCCAGTAAAGGGGGTGGTAATCAGCCCCAGCATTTT. Its translation: CASKGGGNQPQHF.

This chain uses TRBV20-1 with TRBJ1-4, with D tentatively TRBD1 (5 bases). CDR1 is DFQATT and CDR2 is SNEGSKA in the germline V gene (reference sequence). The CDR3 covers 13 residues. The V and J ends lost 3 bases and 6 bases respectively, with 11 bases between them. As DNA, the CDR3 is TGCAGTGCTAGTGAGGGGCCTCATGAAAAACTGTTTTTT. It codes for CSASEGPHEKLFF.

The chain employs TRBV5-1 and TRBJ1-2; 8 bases map to TRBD1. The CDR3 covers 14 residues. Germline V gives CDR1 SGHRS, CDR2 YFSETQ. Losses at the gene ends were 4 bases for V and 8 bases for J; bases not matched to a gene: 10. CDR3 nucleotide sequence: TGCGCCAGCAGCCCGGACAGGGAGGGTGGCGGCTACACCTTC. This encodes CASSPDREGGGYTF. Full variable domain (missing parts from reference TRBV5-1 and TRBJ1-2): KAGVTQTPRYLIKTRGQQVTLSCSPISGHRSVSWYQQTPGQGLQFLFEYFSETQRNKGNFPGRFSGRQFSNSRSEMNVSTLELGDSALYLCASSPDREGGGYTFGSGTRLTVV.

The chain employs TRBV2 and TRBJ1-3; 7 nucleotides match TRBD1. The CDR3 runs 15 residues. V lost 6 bases and J lost 3; bases outside the gene matches: 8. Per germline, CDR1 SNHLY and CDR2 FYNNEI. The CDR3 nucleotides are TGTGCCAGCAGCAAACAGGGGACACATGGAAACACCATATATTTT. Translating gives CASSKQGTHGNTIYF.

The chain recombines TRBV5-6 with TRBJ2-2; a possible D gene is TRBD1 (6 bases). The germline V gene encodes CDR1 SGHDT and CDR2 YYEEEE. V was cut by 2 bases and J by 0 bases, with 11 bases left in between. The CDR3 extends over 16 amino acids. The DNA of the CDR3 is TGTGCCAGCAGCTTCTTCAGGGGATCGAACACCGGGGAGCTGTTTTTT. Residues: CASSFFRGSNTGELFF.

The V and J genes are TRBV4-3 and TRBJ2-7, with 10 bases aligning to TRBD2. The CDR3 is made up of 16 amino acids. Germline CDR1 is LGHNA and CDR2 is YSLEER. V was pared by 0 bases and J by 1 base, with 3 bases of the junction left unmatched. In DNA form, the CDR3 reads TGCGCCAGCAGCCAAGAATGGACTAGCGGTTCCTACGAGCAGTACTTC. This translates into CASSQEWTSGSYEQYF.

The chain combines TRBV6-5 with TRBJ2-5; TRBD1 agrees at 8 bases. The CDR3 has 13 residues. Germline V gene lookup returns CDR1 MNHEY and CDR2 SVGAGI. Losses at the gene ends were 5 bases for V and 5 bases for J; bases not matched to a gene: 4. The CDR3 is CASSLDRGETQYF. CDR3 bases: TGTGCCAGCAGTCTCGACAGGGGTGAGACCCAGTACTTC.

The CDR3 sequence: CASSHLAGQETQYF. The CDR3 region has the DNA TGTGCCAGCAGCCATTTAGCGGGGCAAGAGACCCAGTACTTC. V usage is TRBV6-2 or TRBV6-3 and J usage is TRBJ2-5; 8 nucleotides agree with TRBD2. J was trimmed by 2 bases and V by 6 bases; bases with no gene match: 5. Germline CDR1 reads MNHEY; CDR2 reads SVGEGT. This CDR3 region has 14 residues.

V and J are TRBV28 and TRBJ2-2; D is unclear. The germline CDR1 and CDR2 sequences are MDHEN and SYDVKM. Deletions cut 1 base from V and 0 bases from J, with 9 bases between. The CDR3 consists of 16 residues. The CDR3 DNA is TGTGCCAGCAGTTTATTCGTCACGGCGAACACCGGGGAGCTGTTTTTT. Translation: CASSLFVTANTGELFF.

The rearrangement links TRBV5-1 to TRBJ1-6, with D maybe TRBD1 (6 bases). The CDR3 sequence is 14 residues long. Germline loops: CDR1 SGHRS, CDR2 YFSETQ. With 2 bases removed from V and 12 bases from J, the gap between germline ends came to 15 bases. This chain's CDR3 is CASSFGTVDRPLHF. CDR3 nucleotide sequence: TGCGCCAGCAGCTTCGGGACCGTGGACAGACCCCTCCACTTT.

The chain links TRBV21-1 to TRBJ2-3; the table gives TRBD2 as D, unverified against the DNA. TRBV21-1 is flagged as a pseudogene. This CDR3 region has 15 residues. The CDR3 protein is CASSPSSGSTDTQYF. In DNA, the CDR3 is TGTGCCAGCAGTCCCAGTAGCGGGAGCACAGATACGCAGTATTTT.

The CDR3 reads CASSLAFRRISGANVLTF. The DNA of the CDR3 is TGTGCCAGCAGCTTGGCCTTTCGGAGGATCTCTGGGGCCAACGTCCTGACTTTC. The J gene is TRBJ2-6, the V gene TRBV5-6; a possible D gene is TRBD2 (5 bases). The CDR3 is made up of 18 amino acids. V lost 0 bases, J lost 0 bases, and 13 bases lay in between. Germline CDR1 and CDR2: SGHDT and YYEEEE.

The rearrangement links TRBV28 to TRBJ2-7; TRBD1 is a possible D gene (7 bases). Germline assignment: CDR1 MDHEN and CDR2 SYDVKM. The CDR3 spans 15 residues. Trimming stripped 7 bases from V and 3 bases from J, with 19 bases between. The CDR3 reads CASTIRGVGHYEQYF. CDR3 DNA: TGTGCCAGCACCATCAGGGGGGTAGGGCACTACGAGCAGTACTTC.

V usage is TRBV24-1 and J usage is TRBJ1-1; D is ambiguous. The V gene's germline CDR1 is KGHDR and CDR2 SFDVKD. This CDR3 is 16 amino acids long. The V end lost 1 base, the J end lost 6 bases, and 17 bases lay between the germline ends. CDR3: CATSDLTPGGRPEAFF. CDR3 in DNA: TGTGCCACCAGTGATTTAACGCCGGGAGGGCGCCCTGAAGCTTTCTTT.

The chain recombines TRBV10-1 with TRBJ2-7; no definite D call. The germline gives CDR1 WNHNN, CDR2 SYGVQD (reference sequence). V was cut by 0 bases and J by 3 bases, with 9 bases left in between. This CDR3 is built from 14 residues. The CDR3 region has the DNA TGCGCCAGCAGTGAGTCGGCGACTTACTACGAGCAGTACTTC. Residues: CASSESATYYEQYF.

This chain links TRBV30 with TRBJ1-2; a possible D gene is TRBD1 (5 bases). In germline, CDR1 is GTSNPN, CDR2 SVGIG (reference sequence). The CDR3 sequence is 12 residues long. Trimming pared 4 bases from V and 4 bases from J, leaving 10 bases between. The DNA for the CDR3 is TGTGCCTGGAAGGGGAATTCCTATGGCTACACCTTC. It encodes CAWKGNSYGYTF.

CDR3 in amino acids: CSVGTPYYGYTF. CDR3 sequence (DNA): TGCAGCGTTGGGACTCCTTACTATGGCTACACCTTC. The rearrangement joins TRBV29-1 to TRBJ1-2; D remains unclear. The CDR3 loop spans 12 amino acids. The germline CDR1 and CDR2 sequences are SQVTM and ANQGSEA. V was trimmed by 4 bases and J by 3 bases, leaving 9 bases between them.

V gene TRBV28 combines with J gene TRBJ1-5; maybe TRBD1 (5 bases). The CDR3 spans 15 residues. The germline V gene has CDR1 MDHEN and CDR2 SYDVKM. Trimming stripped 2 bases from V and 3 bases from J, with 11 bases between. The CDR3 region is CASSLPQTVNQPQHF. For the CDR3, the DNA is TGTGCCAGCAGTTTACCCCAGACAGTCAATCAGCCCCAGCATTTT.

The gene calls are TRBV6-6 and TRBJ2-3; tentatively, D is TRBD1 (5 bases). V lost 6 bases and J 2 bases, leaving 12 bases between the germline ends. The CDR3 has 14 amino acids. Germline CDR1 and CDR2: MNHNY and SVGAGI (reference sequence). This CDR3 reads CASSLGHPTDTQYF. The CDR3 DNA sequence: TGTGCCAGCAGCCTTGGACACCCCACAGATACGCAGTATTTT.

The J gene is TRBJ2-3, the V gene TRBV7-2, with TRBD2 matching over 10 bases. V was clipped by 3 bases and J by 0 bases; unmatched bases: 3. The germline gives CDR1 SGHTA, CDR2 FQGNSA. CDR3 length: 16 amino acids. CDR3 nucleotide sequence: TGTGCCAGCAGCTTGGGACTAGCGTCTAGCACAGATACGCAGTATTTT. This gives the protein CASSLGLASSTDTQYF.

The V gene is TRBV30, the J gene TRBJ1-2; 12 nucleotides line up with TRBD1. Germline-derived CDR1 and CDR2 are GTSNPN and SVGIG (reference sequence). Trimming cost V 5 bases and J 7 bases; bases outside gene matches: 2. The CDR3 loop spans 12 amino acids. CDR3 residues: CAWGDRGPGYTF. The CDR3 region has the DNA TGTGCCTGGGGGGACAGGGGGCCTGGCTACACCTTC. The full variable domain, in which reference TRBV30 and TRBJ1-2 provide the parts outside the CDR3, is SQTIHQWPATLVQPVGSPLSLECTVEGTSNPNLYWYRQAAGRGLQLLFYSVGIGQISSEVPQNLSASRPQDRQFILSSKKLLLSDSGFYLCAWGDRGPGYTFGSGTRLTVV.